These T cell receptor beta chains were read from a single sample in a study of T cell responses to AZD1222 COVID-19 vaccine. Libraries were prepared by immunoSEQ multiplex PCR; TCRdb keeps only in-frame clonotypes and omits some of them. Among about 150,000 clones listed, 91% were seen once. Here the sequenced sample was peripheral blood, taken 28 days after the second AZD1222 dose. The origin of the receptors is an adult who received the AZD1222 COVID-19 vaccine. The CDR3 runs from the conserved cysteine through the conserved F or W. Each record gives: D gene, clone size, V gene, J gene, CDR3 length, CDR3 protein, CDR3 DNA. The D gene is left open where the match is weak. Clone size, where shown, is once, few, many, or a class for clones that have expanded.

D: NA; size: once; V: TRBV29-1; J: TRBJ2-3; length: 12; CDR3: CSVPPGQGTQYF; DNA: TGCAGCGTTCCCCCAGGGCAAGGTACGCAGTATTTT
D: NA; size: NA; V: TRBV7-2; J: TRBJ2-7; length: 12; CDR3: CASSTLGGEQYF; DNA: TGTGCCAGCAGCACTCTGGGTGGCGAGCAGTACTTC
D: NA; size: NA; V: TRBV9; J: TRBJ2-7; length: 14; CDR3: CASSVDWGAYEQYF; DNA: TGTGCCAGCAGCGTAGACTGGGGTGCCTACGAGCAGTACTTC
D: TRBD1; size: NA; V: TRBV19; J: TRBJ1-2; length: 16; CDR3: CASSPVTGTGVGGYTF; DNA: TGTGCCAGTAGCCCTGTCACCGGGACAGGGGTAGGTGGCTACACCTTC
D: NA; size: NA; V: TRBV5-1; J: TRBJ1-2; length: 13; CDR3: CASSLTVKGGYTF; DNA: TGCGCCAGCAGCTTGACAGTTAAGGGAGGCTACACCTTC
D: NA; size: NA; V: TRBV10-1; J: TRBJ1-2; length: 19; CDR3: CASGGADRGRKICKSGYTF; DNA: TGCGCCAGCGGTGGGGCGGATCGGGGGCGGAAAATCTGTAAAAGTGGCTACACCTTC
D: TRBD2; size: NA; V: TRBV6-5; J: TRBJ2-7; length: 15; CDR3: CASSTKAGSSYEQYF; DNA: TGTGCCAGCAGCACCAAAGCGGGGAGTAGTTACGAGCAGTACTTC
D: NA; size: NA; V: TRBV7-2; J: TRBJ1-2; length: 13; CDR3: CASSLLRTSRYTF; DNA: TGTGCCAGCAGCTTACTCCGGACTAGTCGTTACACCTTC
D: TRBD2; size: NA; V: TRBV19; J: TRBJ2-1; length: 16; CDR3: CASSNPRGGSYNEQFF; DNA: TGTGCCAGTAGTAACCCCCGGGGGGGCTCCTACAATGAGCAGTTCTTC
D: NA; size: NA; V: TRBV2; J: TRBJ1-1; length: 14; CDR3: CASRSPQGNTEAFF; DNA: TGTGCCAGCAGGAGCCCCCAGGGGAACACTGAAGCTTTCTTT
D: TRBD1; size: NA; V: TRBV5-1; J: TRBJ2-2; length: 14; CDR3: CASSFQGDTGELFF; DNA: TGCGCCAGCAGCTTCCAGGGGGACACCGGGGAGCTGTTTTTT